The clone carrying this TCR beta chain was seen a single time. The CDR3 contains 16 residues. After removal of 1 base from V and 6 bases from J, the junction contained 6 bases not matched to a gene. Germline CDR1 and CDR2: SGHTA and FQGNSA. This sample was included in a study of technical replicates of blood from a handful of donors. Assay: immunoSEQ multiplex PCR; the TCRdb copy retains only in-frame clones and omits some. The sample lists 45,000 to 60,000 clones, just over 85% occurring once. The source material was PBMCs. The chain joins TRBV7-2 to TRBJ2-1; the match to TRBD2 covers 10 bases. The receptor was isolated from a human donor in good health. Some clones in this sample may be carry-over from other donors' samples. The CDR3 sequence: CASSLGSGGAFNEQFF. The DNA for the CDR3 is TGTGCCAGCAGCTTAGGGAGCGGGGGGGCCTTCAATGAGCAGTTCTTC. The full variable domain, completed using reference TRBV7-2 and TRBJ2-1, is GAGVSQSPSNKVTEKGKDVELRCDPISGHTALYWYRQSLGQGLEFLIYFQGNSAPDKSGLPSDRFSAERTGGSVSTLTIQRTQQEDSAVYLCASSLGSGGAFNEQFFGPGTRLTVL.